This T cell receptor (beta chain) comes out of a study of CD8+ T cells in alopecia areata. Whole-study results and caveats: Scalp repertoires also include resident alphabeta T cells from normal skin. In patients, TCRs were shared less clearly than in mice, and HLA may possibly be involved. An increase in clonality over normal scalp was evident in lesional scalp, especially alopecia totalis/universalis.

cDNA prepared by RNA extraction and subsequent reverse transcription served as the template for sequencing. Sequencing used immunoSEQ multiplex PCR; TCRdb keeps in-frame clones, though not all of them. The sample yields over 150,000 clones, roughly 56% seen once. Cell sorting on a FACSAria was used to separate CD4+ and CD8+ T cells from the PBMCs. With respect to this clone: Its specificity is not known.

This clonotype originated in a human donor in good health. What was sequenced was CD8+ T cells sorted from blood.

The CDR3 sequence: CSVPTGTGYEQYF. The CDR3 bases are TGCAGCGTGCCGACCGGGACAGGGTACGAGCAGTACTTC. This chain links TRBV29-1 with TRBJ2-7; 9 bases are a match to TRBD1. Looked up from germline, CDR1 is SQVTM and CDR2 is ANQGSEA. Unmatched junction bases numbered 7, after V lost 6 bases and J lost 4 bases. This CDR3 spans 13 amino acids.